Sequencing of this T cell receptor (beta chain) was carried out in a study of blood T cell repertoires in COVID-19. V lost 5 bases to trimming and J lost 3 bases, with 14 bases between them. CDR3 length: 15 amino acids. Germline-derived CDR1 and CDR2 are SGHTA and FQGNSA. Only a few counts were recorded for this clone. TCRdb's table, derived via immunoSEQ multiplex PCR, lists solely in-frame clones and lacks some. The sample records 300,000 to 350,000 clones, about 90% being singletons. The rearrangement uses TRBV7-2 and TRBJ1-5; tentatively, D is TRBD1 (5 bases). This clonotype originated in a woman younger than 35 who had recovered from COVID-19. The sample consisted of peripheral blood. As DNA, the CDR3 is TGTGCCAGCAGCCCCGATGGGGACTACAATCAGCCCCAGCATTTT. Translating gives CASSPDGDYNQPQHF.